Below, 20 T cell receptor beta chains from the same sample are listed, as sequenced in a study of response to subunit inactivated influenza vaccine. In TCRdb, the RT-PCR reads were re-called with MiXCR into one record per CDR3 protein. This table has about 570,000 distinct CDR3 sequences, around 11% appearing once. The same specimen was also included in a second study, on T cells expressing NK-cell markers. As that report states: For TCR beta, cDNA was produced by 5'RACE template switching with UMIs.

This specimen consisted of PBMCs from blood, obtained on the day of vaccination. The receptors come from a man aged 45-65 years who received an inactivated influenza vaccine.

The V and J genes are TRBV28 and TRBJ1-5; D ambiguous. The germline gives CDR1 MDHEN, CDR2 SYDVKM. This CDR3 has 14 residues. V shed 3 bases and J shed 4 bases, with 10 bases lying between them. Here the CDR3 DNA reads TGTGCCAGCAGTTTCCGGGCCGCAAATCAGCCCCAGCATTTT. Encoded protein: CASSFRAANQPQHF.

The rearrangement links TRBV28 to TRBJ1-1, with TRBD1 matching over 7 bases. The germline V gene has CDR1 MDHEN and CDR2 SYDVKM. The CDR3 length is 11 residues. The trim removed 5 bases at V and 12 bases at J, leaving 6 bases unmatched. CDR3: CASSLQGKSFF. The CDR3 nucleotides are TGTGCCAGCAGTCTACAGGGGAAATCTTTCTTT. Full variable domain (remainder filled in from reference TRBV28 and TRBJ1-1): DVKVTQSSRYLVKRTGEKVFLECVQDMDHENMFWYRQDPGLGLRLIYFSYDVKMKEKGDIPEGYSVSREKKERFSLILESASTNQTSMYLCASSLQGKSFFGQGTRLTVV.

This clonotype was seen more than once but under ten times. The chain is built from TRBV9 and TRBJ1-1; D possibly corresponds to TRBD1 (5 bases). Trimming cost V 0 bases and J 11 bases, with 17 bases left between them. Germline V gives CDR1 SGDLS, CDR2 YYNGEE. The CDR3 sequence is 14 residues long. The chain's CDR3 is CASSVAGGGREAFF. In DNA, the CDR3 is TGTGCCAGCAGCGTAGCTGGGGGGGGTCGAGAGGCTTTCTTT.

This clonotype was seen a handful of times. This chain uses TRBV4-1 with TRBJ1-2; D uncertain. V lost 1 base, J lost 3 bases, and 9 bases lay in between. This CDR3 region has 14 residues. Germline loops: CDR1 MGHRA, CDR2 YSYEKL. CDR3 loop: CASSQGAADYGYTF. DNA for the CDR3: TGCGCCAGCAGCCAAGGCGCAGCGGACTATGGCTACACCTTC.

This rearrangement joins TRBV14 to TRBJ2-7; no definite D call. Germline CDR1 SGHDN, CDR2 FVKESK. The V end was cut by 2 bases, the J end by 2 bases, with 10 bases between. CDR3 length equals 14 residues. The CDR3 here is CASSQPQRPYEQYF. CDR3 coding DNA: TGTGCCAGCAGCCAACCACAGAGACCCTACGAGCAGTACTTC.

The chain recombines TRBV3-1 with TRBJ2-7, with TRBD2 matching over 9 bases. Losses at the gene ends were 8 bases for V and 1 base for J; bases not matched to a gene: 6. Looked up from germline, CDR1 is LGHDT and CDR2 is YNNKEL (reference sequence). The CDR3 contains 14 residues. The CDR3 coding sequence is TGTGCCAGCGGTAATAGCGGGGGTTCCTACGAGCAGTACTTC. It codes for CASGNSGGSYEQYF.

This clonotype was seen many times. The chain uses TRBV15 and TRBJ1-3; D is undetermined. Trimming removed 3 bases from V and 5 bases from J, with 17 bases in between. Germline CDR1 LNHNV, CDR2 YYDKDF (reference sequence). The CDR3 totals 16 residues. CDR3 loop: CATSRERRVLRNTIYF. CDR3 nucleotides: TGTGCCACCAGCAGGGAGCGGAGGGTTTTGAGAAACACCATATATTTT.

This chain links TRBV5-6 with TRBJ1-4; D is unresolved. Between the trimmed V and J ends, which lost 3 bases and 7 bases, there was a span of 13 bases. The CDR3 totals 14 residues. CDR1 and CDR2 from the germline V gene are SGHDT and YYEEEE. The CDR3 DNA reads TGTGCCAGCAGCTGGGCCGGAGATACTGAAAAACTGTTTTTT. Translated, it gives CASSWAGDTEKLFF.

The genes are TRBV4-1 and TRBJ2-1; D unclear. CDR3 length: 15 residues. V was trimmed by 0 bases and J by 7 bases, leaving 13 bases between them. CDR1 and CDR2 (germline): MGHRA, YSYEKL. This CDR3 reads CASSQDFRLLNEQFF. DNA for the CDR3: TGCGCCAGCAGCCAAGATTTCCGCCTTTTAAATGAGCAGTTCTTC.

J is TRBJ1-1 and V is TRBV6-2 or TRBV6-3; D is undetermined. The CDR3 loop spans 13 amino acids. In germline, CDR1 is MNHEY, CDR2 SVGEGT. Between the trimmed V and J ends, which lost 2 bases and 4 bases, there was a span of 8 bases. Written as DNA, the CDR3 is TGTGCCAGCAGTTACACCCGGGGCACTGAAGCTTTCTTT. It codes for CASSYTRGTEAFF.

The chain combines TRBV2 with TRBJ2-5, with D maybe TRBD1 (6 bases). Per germline, CDR1 SNHLY and CDR2 FYNNEI. Trimming took 6 bases from V and 3 from J, leaving 14 bases between them. The CDR3 is 14 residues long. This chain's CDR3 is CASSGQSVKETQYF. CDR3 coding DNA: TGTGCCAGCAGCGGACAGAGTGTAAAAGAGACCCAGTACTTC.

The chain combines TRBV4-3 with TRBJ2-5; no firm D call. The V end was cut by 0 bases, the J end by 4 bases, with 12 bases between. Germline values: CDR1 LGHNA, CDR2 YSLEER. This CDR3 is built from 15 residues. Written as DNA, the CDR3 is TGCGCCAGCAGCCAAGATCGTATCAGTACAGAGACCCAGTACTTC. Its protein is CASSQDRISTETQYF.

The chain carries TRBV5-1 and TRBJ2-7; perhaps D is TRBD1 or TRBD2 (5 bases each). The CDR3 has 15 residues. Germline V gene lookup returns CDR1 SGHRS and CDR2 YFSETQ. Deletions cut 4 bases from V and 2 bases from J, with 16 bases between. CDR3 sequence: CASSLGARGTYEQYF. CDR3 nucleotides: TGCGCCAGCAGCCTAGGGGCACGGGGAACCTACGAGCAGTACTTC.

The DNA for the CDR3 is TGCAGCGTTGACTCCGGGCAAGCGGGGGTGACCGGGGAGCTGTTTTTT. Its translation: CSVDSGQAGVTGELFF. This chain links TRBV29-1 with TRBJ2-2; 8 bases fit TRBD2. V was clipped by 3 bases and J by 5 bases; unmatched bases: 11. This CDR3 region has 16 residues. From germline, CDR1 is SQVTM and CDR2 ANQGSEA.

This clonotype was counted many times. CDR3 loop: CARGKTGQDTGELFF. The CDR3 DNA reads TGCGCCAGAGGAAAGACAGGGCAGGACACCGGGGAGCTGTTTTTT. V and J are TRBV5-1 and TRBJ2-2; 7 bases agree with TRBD1. The V and J ends lost 8 bases and 3 bases, in that order; junction bases with no gene match: 10. The germline CDR1 and CDR2 sequences are SGHRS and YFSETQ. The CDR3 is 15 residues long. The variable domain in full, with the rest retrieved from reference TRBV5-1 and TRBJ2-2, is KAGVTQTPRYLIKTRGQQVTLSCSPISGHRSVSWYQQTPGQGLQFLFEYFSETQRNKGNFPGRFSGRQFSNSRSEMNVSTLELGDSALYLCARGKTGQDTGELFFGEGSRLTVL.

CDR3 amino acids: CSVATSGVSYEQYF. The DNA for the CDR3 is TGCAGTGTTGCCACTAGCGGGGTCTCCTACGAGCAGTACTTC. V and J are TRBV20-1 and TRBJ2-7, with 10 bases fitting TRBD2. The CDR3 sequence is 14 residues long. With 7 bases clipped from V and 0 bases from J, the junction kept 6 bases outside the gene matches. Germline CDR1 and CDR2: DFQATT and SNEGSKA (reference sequence).

V usage is TRBV6-1 and J usage is TRBJ2-7; D may be TRBD1 (6 bases). This CDR3 contains 15 residues. Deletions cut 6 bases from V and 0 bases from J, with 15 bases between. Germline assignment: CDR1 MNHNS and CDR2 SASEGT. The CDR3 nucleotides are TGTGCCAGCAGCCAGGGGCGGAGGAGCTCCTACGAGCAGTACTTC. Its protein product is CASSQGRRSSYEQYF.

This clonotype showed up many times. The rearrangement uses TRBV3-1 and TRBJ2-4; 9 nucleotides align to TRBD1. Germline loops: CDR1 LGHDT, CDR2 YNNKEL (reference sequence). There are 14 residues in the CDR3. The J segment lost 6 bases and the V segment lost 3 bases, leaving 3 bases of the junction unmatched. The DNA of the CDR3 is TGTGCCAGCAGCCAGCCGGGACAGGGAAACATTCAGTACTTC. Protein: CASSQPGQGNIQYF.

This clonotype has more than one count but fewer than ten. V gene TRBV7-3 combines with J gene TRBJ2-2; no clear D gene. The germline V and J ends were trimmed by 5 bases and 6 bases, with 10 bases remaining between them. This CDR3 has 13 amino acids. The germline CDR1 and CDR2 sequences are SGHTA and FQGTGA. The chain's CDR3 is CASSQSQSGELFF. The CDR3 nucleotides are TGTGCCAGCAGCCAGAGTCAGTCCGGGGAGCTGTTTTTT.

The table lists this clonotype with a few counts. The chain employs TRBV18 and TRBJ2-3; D gene uncertain. The V end lost 1 base, the J end lost 4 bases, and 12 bases lay between the germline ends. This CDR3 region has 15 residues. Germline-derived CDR1 and CDR2 are KGHSH and LQKENI. CDR3 bases: TGTGCCAGCTCACCACTCGGTAGGGTGGCAGATACGCAGTATTTT. This translates into CASSPLGRVADTQYF.